These 15 T cell receptor beta chains originate from one sample sequenced in a study of blood T cells in healthy people across ages. It was with a sample-barcoded 5' primer and a J-beta primer mix that a second PCR of roughly 7 to 12 cycles was run. TCRdb re-derived calls from the 5' RACE reads in MiXCR, one entry per CDR3 protein. Among about 840,000 distinct CDR3 sequences listed, just under 30% were seen once. These data were also reused for a study on T cells of mothers and their children.

The sequenced sample was blood. Every receptor here comes from a woman aged 40 to 50 in good health.

The V call is TRBV15, the J call TRBJ2-2, with TRBD2 as a possible D gene (6 bases). The CDR3 loop spans 15 amino acids. Germline V CDR1 and CDR2: LNHNV, YYDKDF (reference sequence). V lost 1 base, J lost 5 bases, and 11 bases lay in between. The CDR3 loop is CATSRGGEATGELFF. DNA of the CDR3: TGTGCCACCAGCAGAGGGGGGGAGGCAACCGGGGAGCTGTTTTTT. The complete variable domain, with remaining parts taken from reference TRBV15 and TRBJ2-2, reads DAMVIQNPRYQVTQFGKPVTLSCSQTLNHNVMYWYQQKSSQAPKLLFHYYDKDFNNEADTPDNFQSRRPNTSFCFLDIRSPGLGDTAMYLCATSRGGEATGELFFGEGSRLTVL.

The chain recombines TRBV12-3 or TRBV12-4 with TRBJ1-5; TRBD1 aligns across 7 bases. V shed 3 bases, J shed 5 bases, and the junction held 7 bases outside the gene matches. The CDR3 sequence is 15 residues long. This chain's CDR3 is CASSFRGAGYQPQHF. In nucleotides, the CDR3 is TGTGCCAGCAGTTTCAGGGGGGCAGGTTATCAGCCCCAGCATTTT.

V gene TRBV4-1 combines with J gene TRBJ1-5; tentatively, D is TRBD1 (6 bases). V was trimmed by 4 bases and J by 4 bases, leaving 14 bases between them. The CDR3 is 15 residues long. The germline V gene has CDR1 MGHRA and CDR2 YSYEKL. CDR3 residues: CASSLEGDVNQPQHF. CDR3 coding DNA: TGCGCCAGCAGCCTAGAGGGGGACGTTAATCAGCCCCAGCATTTT.

The sample holds many counts of this clonotype. The chain couples TRBV20-1 to TRBJ2-5, with TRBD2 matching over 11 bases. With V trimmed by 4 bases and J by 5 bases, 3 bases remained unmatched. CDR1 DFQATT and CDR2 SNEGSKA come from the germline V gene (reference sequence). CDR3 length equals 13 residues. This CDR3 reads CSANSGGAETQYF. The CDR3 nucleotides are TGCAGTGCTAATAGCGGGGGGGCGGAGACCCAGTACTTC.

This clonotype was counted between two and nine times. V and J are TRBV7-8 and TRBJ1-6, with 8 nucleotides matching TRBD1. Trimming removed 0 bases from V and 5 bases from J; junction bases left unmatched: 3. This CDR3 has 16 residues. The germline V gene has CDR1 SGHVS and CDR2 FQNEAQ. The CDR3 sequence: CASSLATGVDNSPLHF. The CDR3 nucleotides read TGTGCCAGCAGCTTAGCGACAGGGGTCGATAATTCACCCCTCCACTTT.

This clonotype showed up many times. This chain links TRBV25-1 with TRBJ2-7; a weak D match, TRBD1 (6 bases). Germline V gene sequence: CDR1 MGHDK, CDR2 SYGVNS. V was pared by 8 bases and J by 3 bases, with 17 bases between. The CDR3 sequence is 14 residues long. CDR3 in DNA: TGTGCCAGCGGAAAGACAGGACGATACTACGAGCAGTACTTC. Amino acids: CASGKTGRYYEQYF.

This clonotype appeared a few times. At one of its ends the junction is not consistent with the germline gene, which may arise from a read error. The chain uses TRBV4-3 and TRBJ1-6, with TRBD1 matching over 7 bases. The CDR3 sequence is 18 residues long. Germline-derived CDR1 and CDR2 are LGHNA and YSLEER. The CDR3 loop reads CASSPRGAGGVRNSPRHF. CDR3 DNA sequence: TGCGCCAGCAGCCCTCGAGGGGCAGGGGGAGTCCGGAATTCACCCCGCCACTTT.

Comments on this clonotype: This sequence may be a read error, since a much larger clone differs from it by one base. The genes are TRBV28 and TRBJ2-5; 7 bases are a match to TRBD1. Trimming cost V 6 bases and J 11 bases; bases outside gene matches: 18. Germline loops: CDR1 MDHEN, CDR2 SYDVKM. This CDR3 has 15 amino acids. The CDR3 sequence: CASRQLGTVLFGQYF. The CDR3, as DNA: TGTGCCAGCAGACAATTGGGGACAGTTTTGTTCGGGCAGTACTTC.

This sequence joins TRBV12-3 or TRBV12-4 and TRBJ2-7, with D perhaps given as TRBD1 or TRBD2 (6 bases each). The tail of the sequence fits TRBJ2-5 better, so the J call may be wrong. This CDR3 is built from 16 residues. The CDR3 DNA sequence: TGTGCCAGCAGTTTACCTAAAACCGGGGGCAGGGAGACCCAGTACTTC. As protein: CASSLPKTGGRETQYF.

This clonotype was counted a few times. The chain links TRBV24-1 to TRBJ2-5; 10 nucleotides line up with TRBD1. With 3 bases clipped from V and 2 bases from J, the junction kept 8 bases outside the gene matches. CDR1 and CDR2 (germline): KGHDR, SFDVKD. This CDR3 is built from 17 residues. The CDR3: CATSDTRQGALQETQYF. The CDR3 nucleotides are TGTGCCACCAGTGATACCAGACAGGGGGCCCTACAAGAGACCCAGTACTTC.

V gene TRBV3-1 combines with J gene TRBJ1-5; no reliable D call. The V end lost 6 bases, the J end lost 9 bases, and 15 bases lay between the germline ends. Germline assignment: CDR1 LGHDT and CDR2 YNNKEL (reference sequence). The CDR3 totals 13 residues. This chain's CDR3 is CASSRVYGSPQHF. CDR3 nucleotide sequence: TGTGCCAGCAGTCGCGTCTATGGGTCGCCCCAGCATTTT.

Many counts were recorded for this clonotype. The gene calls are TRBV12-3 or TRBV12-4 and TRBJ1-2; D not resolved. The CDR3 length is 11 residues. V lost 5 bases and J lost 4, with 5 bases in between. The CDR3 here is CASSRGYGYTF. The CDR3 bases are TGTGCCAGCAGTCGTGGCTATGGCTACACCTTC.

This clonotype was counted ten times or more. The CDR3 sequence: CASSQSPGQAYEQYF. The CDR3, as DNA: TGTGCCAGCAGCCAATCCCCGGGACAGGCCTACGAGCAGTACTTC. The rearrangement uses TRBV7-3 and TRBJ2-7, with TRBD1 matching 8 bases. Germline trimming cut 5 bases from V and 2 bases from J; bases unmatched to any gene: 8. Germline assignment: CDR1 SGHTA and CDR2 FQGTGA. This CDR3 has 15 amino acids.

In the case of this clonotype: Being one base from a much bigger clone, this may be a read error. The V and J genes are TRBV4-1 and TRBJ2-1; the D is unclear. Germline V CDR1 and CDR2: MGHRA, YSYEKL. The V gene lost 0 bases and the J gene lost 8 bases, with 17 bases spanning the gap. There are 16 residues in the CDR3. The CDR3 loop reads CASSQDRFSLGDEQFF. The CDR3 DNA sequence: TGCGCCAGCAGCCAAGATCGTTTTTCCCTAGGCGATGAGCAGTTCTTC.

This clonotype was counted ten times or more. The chain has TRBV4-1 and TRBJ2-2, with 7 bases aligning to TRBD2. Germline values: CDR1 MGHRA, CDR2 YSYEKL. V gave up 1 base and J gave up 5 bases; unmatched junction bases: 1. The CDR3 has 14 residues. The CDR3 reads CASSQGEGTGELFF. The CDR3 DNA sequence: TGCGCCAGCAGCCAAGGGGAGGGGACCGGGGAGCTGTTTTTT.